The TCR beta chain described here comes from a study of a mutant IDH1 vaccine in newly diagnosed glioma. Overall study context: The study held visit V12 at week 35 and visit V13 at week 47.

Method: immunoSEQ multiplex PCR; TCRdb's copy keeps in-frame clones and lacks some. The sample yields tens of thousands of clones, roughly four fifths seen once. Time point in this sample: week 47, end of study. Vaccinated patients received 300 ug of mutant IDH1 20-mer peptide per dose, with topical imiquimod. V lost 4 bases to trimming and J lost 7 bases; unmatched junction nucleotides: 4. The CDR3 consists of 13 residues. The germline V gene encodes CDR1 SGHRS and CDR2 YFSETQ. Of note for this clone: What it binds is not known.

Sequencing used PBMCs, obtained from a glioma patient whose treatment included an IDH1 peptide vaccine. This clonotype was sampled from a man in his forties with glioma. This chain joins TRBV5-1 and TRBJ1-4, with 7 bases identical to TRBD1. CDR3 sequence reads: CASSRGRGEKLFF. As DNA, the CDR3 is TGCGCCAGCAGCAGGGGGCGCGGTGAAAAACTGTTTTTT. Together with reference TRBV5-1 and TRBJ1-4, the CDR3 gives the full variable domain: KAGVTQTPRYLIKTRGQQVTLSCSPISGHRSVSWYQQTPGQGLQFLFEYFSETQRNKGNFPGRFSGRQFSNSRSEMNVSTLELGDSALYLCASSRGRGEKLFFGSGTQLSVL.